These 21 T cell receptor beta chains share one sample of origin, sequenced in a study of blood T cells in healthy people across ages. The authors ran a second PCR of about 6 to 11 cycles using a sample-barcoded 5' primer and a J-beta primer mix. TCRdb itself ran the 5' RACE reads through MiXCR, one entry per CDR3 protein. The sample lists approximately 760,000 distinct CDR3 sequences, around 25% occurring once. The sample was also reused in another study, on T cells of mothers and their children.

What was sequenced was blood. Receptors originate from a boy between 5 and 17 years old in good health.

The chain combines TRBV4-3 with TRBJ1-5; D is uncertain. Germline-derived CDR1 and CDR2 are LGHNA and YSLEER. V lost 4 bases to trimming and J lost 0 bases, with 10 bases between them. CDR3 length: 15 amino acids. CDR3 nucleotides: TGCGCCAGCAGCCCAGAGGTGAATAGCAATCAGCCCCAGCATTTT. Translated: CASSPEVNSNQPQHF.

Regarding this clonotype: An end of the junction differs from the germline gene, which may be a read error. The chain joins TRBV9 to TRBJ2-3; 11 bases line up with TRBD2. In germline, CDR1 is SGDLS, CDR2 YYNGEE. The CDR3 length is 15 residues. The CDR3 sequence is CAGSVGLADTDTQYF. CDR3 nucleotides: TGTGCCGGCAGCGTGGGACTAGCGGACACAGATACGCAGTATTTT.

This chain joins TRBV13 and TRBJ2-7, with D uncertain. V lost 3 bases and J lost 0, with 12 bases in between. The germline gives CDR1 PRHDT, CDR2 FYEKMQ (reference sequence). The CDR3 spans 15 residues. Here the CDR3 DNA reads TGTGCCAGCAGCTTTAACTCCAAACCCTCCTACGAGCAGTACTTC. Translated: CASSFNSKPSYEQYF.

There are a few counts of this clonotype. The genes are TRBV7-9 and TRBJ2-1; 10 bases agree with TRBD2. Germline V gives CDR1 SEHNR, CDR2 FQNEAQ (reference sequence). The V and J ends lost 5 bases and 10 bases, in that order; junction bases with no gene match: 8. The CDR3 is made up of 14 amino acids. The CDR3 DNA reads as TGTGCCAGCAGCCTAGGGCTAGCGGGAGAAGAGCAGTTCTTC. It encodes CASSLGLAGEEQFF.

The J gene is TRBJ2-5, the V gene TRBV6-1; D possibly corresponds to TRBD1 (6 bases). Per germline, CDR1 MNHNS and CDR2 SASEGT. The CDR3 loop spans 14 amino acids. Trimming removed 5 bases from V and 5 bases from J, with 15 bases in between. This chain's CDR3 is CASSLKTGMETQYF. The CDR3 region has the DNA TGTGCCAGCAGTTTAAAGACAGGAATGGAGACCCAGTACTTC.

This clonotype has more than one count but fewer than ten. V and J are TRBV5-1 and TRBJ2-2; 10 bases fit TRBD2. Unmatched junction bases numbered 5, after V lost 0 bases and J lost 0 bases. Germline V gives CDR1 SGHRS, CDR2 YFSETQ. The CDR3 is made up of 18 amino acids. In nucleotides, the CDR3 is TGCGCCAGCAGCTTGGTGCCGGGACTAGCGCCGAACACCGGGGAGCTGTTTTTT. Translated: CASSLVPGLAPNTGELFF. Based on the CDR3 plus reference TRBV5-1 and TRBJ2-2, the full variable domain is KAGVTQTPRYLIKTRGQQVTLSCSPISGHRSVSWYQQTPGQGLQFLFEYFSETQRNKGNFPGRFSGRQFSNSRSEMNVSTLELGDSALYLCASSLVPGLAPNTGELFFGEGSRLTVL.

The rearrangement links TRBV11-2 to TRBJ1-3; 7 bases fit TRBD1. V was pared by 4 bases and J by 0 bases, with 6 bases of the junction left unmatched. Germline V gives CDR1 SGHAT, CDR2 FQNNGV. This CDR3 region has 16 residues. The CDR3 spells CASSSTRGLSGNTIYF. CDR3 coding DNA: TGTGCCAGCAGCTCAACTAGGGGGCTCTCTGGAAACACCATATATTTT.

This clonotype was counted a few times. The CDR3 DNA reads as TGCAGCGTTGTCCGGATACACGCCCAAGAGACCCAGTACTTC. Its translation is CSVVRIHAQETQYF. The chain joins TRBV29-1 to TRBJ2-5; no definite D call. Germline V gene data show CDR1 as SQVTM and CDR2 as ANQGSEA. The V and J ends lost 4 bases and 1 base respectively, with 13 bases between them. The CDR3 is 14 residues long.

The J gene is TRBJ1-1, the V gene TRBV14, with D hard to call. V was trimmed by 1 base and J by 1 base, leaving 7 bases between them. In germline, CDR1 is SGHDN, CDR2 FVKESK. The CDR3 runs 14 residues. CDR3 region: CASSQGQWNTEAFF. In nucleotides, the CDR3 is TGTGCCAGCAGCCAAGGTCAGTGGAACACTGAAGCTTTCTTT.

This clonotype was picked up a small number of times. This chain links TRBV21-1 with TRBJ1-4; the table's TRBD1 call for D was not verified on the DNA. TRBV21-1 is an annotated pseudogene. The CDR3 contains 18 residues. CDR3 DNA: TGTGCCAGCAGCAAAGCCCGTGGACGCAGGGTATCCAATGAAAAACTGTTTTTT. This sequence encodes CASSKARGRRVSNEKLFF.

This clonotype was detected a few times. The genes are TRBV5-5 and TRBJ2-3; D remains unclear. The CDR3 sequence is 16 residues long. CDR1 is SGHKS and CDR2 is YYEKEE in the germline V gene (reference sequence). V gave up 1 base and J gave up 1 base, with 13 bases separating them. The CDR3 nucleotides are TGTGCCAGCAGCTTGCCGACTGGGGTGGGCACAGATACGCAGTATTTT. This gives the protein CASSLPTGVGTDTQYF.

J is TRBJ2-7 and V is TRBV7-2; perhaps TRBD1 as D (6 bases). Trimming left V 1 base short and J 0 bases short, with 10 bases between. The length of the CDR3 is 15 residues. The germline V gene encodes CDR1 SGHTA and CDR2 FQGNSA. For the CDR3, the DNA is TGTGCCAGCAGCTTAGGGGGACACCTCTCCTACGAGCAGTACTTC. It translates to CASSLGGHLSYEQYF.

This chain joins TRBV15 and TRBJ2-2, with TRBD1 matching over 7 bases. The CDR3 totals 14 residues. Germline CDR1 and CDR2: LNHNV and YYDKDF (reference sequence). Trimming at V came to 6 bases and at J to 1 base, leaving 2 bases not matched to a gene. CDR3 amino acids: CATRRDRNTGELFF. The DNA of the CDR3 is TGTGCCACCAGACGGGACAGGAACACCGGGGAGCTGTTTTTT.

This chain joins TRBV10-1 and TRBJ2-2; weak D call: TRBD1 (5 bases). The V gene lost 8 bases and the J gene lost 5 bases, with 9 bases spanning the gap. CDR1 and CDR2 (germline): WNHNN, SYGVQD (reference sequence). This CDR3 comprises 12 residues. This CDR3 reads CASATETGELFF. CDR3 in DNA: TGCGCCAGCGCGACAGAGACCGGGGAGCTGTTTTTT.

The rearrangement uses TRBV5-1 and TRBJ2-5; TRBD1 agrees at 7 bases. Near its end, the DNA agrees better with TRBJ2-1, so the J call may be wrong. CDR3 length: 15 residues. Germline V lookup: CDR1 SGHRS, CDR2 YFSETQ. The CDR3 loop reads CASSSVGQALNEQFF. Here the CDR3 DNA reads TGCGCCAGCAGCTCGGTCGGACAGGCGTTAAATGAGCAGTTCTTC.

This clonotype was seen a handful of times. This sequence joins TRBV20-1 and TRBJ2-5; D is possibly TRBD1 or TRBD2 (5 bases each). The J call is doubtful: the DNA matches TRBJ2-1 better. Germline assignment: CDR1 DFQATT and CDR2 SNEGSKA (reference sequence). This CDR3 comprises 12 residues. The CDR3 region has the DNA TGCAGTGCTAGGTCCACGTGGGGGGAGCAGTTCTTC. It yields the protein CSARSTWGEQFF.

The chain links TRBV2 to TRBJ2-5; weak D call: TRBD1 (5 bases). From germline, CDR1 is SNHLY and CDR2 FYNNEI. V gave up 1 base and J gave up 4 bases, with 13 bases separating them. This CDR3 region has 15 residues. The CDR3: CASSEEGLRRETQYF. For the CDR3, the DNA is TGTGCCAGCAGTGAAGAGGGGCTCCGACGAGAGACCCAGTACTTC.

This clonotype was seen a handful of times. This chain uses TRBV27 with TRBJ1-1, with D unclear. Germline V gives CDR1 MNHEY, CDR2 SMNVEV (reference sequence). The CDR3 contains 13 residues. Trimming took off 5 bases at V and 14 bases at J, with 21 bases between the two ends. The CDR3 here is CASSPSLRVRAFF. As DNA, the CDR3 is TGTGCCAGCAGTCCCTCCCTACGGGTGCGCGCATTCTTT.

In the case of this clonotype: The junction departs from the called germline gene at one end, perhaps through a read error. The chain carries TRBV5-1 and TRBJ1-2; D not resolved. This CDR3 has 16 amino acids. CDR1 is SGHRS and CDR2 is YFSETQ in the germline V gene. The DNA for the CDR3 is TGCGCCGGCAGCTTGGGCGCACTACTTCCTAACTATGGCTACACCTTC. Its translation: CAGSLGALLPNYGYTF.

This clonotype was observed a handful of times. One junction end does not reproduce the germline sequence, and a read error may be involved. V usage is TRBV2 and J usage is TRBJ2-1; D might be TRBD2 (5 bases). Gene TRBJ2-7 matches the end of the DNA better, so the J call may be wrong. The CDR3 is made up of 13 amino acids. Germline V gene sequence: CDR1 SNHLY, CDR2 FYNNEI. The CDR3 DNA follows: TGTGTCAGCGGAGGAGCGACGGACTACGAGCAGTACTTC. Translated: CVSGGATDYEQYF.

V is TRBV27 and J is TRBJ2-3, with TRBD2 identical over 12 bases. CDR1 is MNHEY and CDR2 is SMNVEV in the germline V gene (reference sequence). The CDR3 loop spans 16 amino acids. With 6 bases clipped from V and 6 bases from J, the junction kept 10 bases outside the gene matches. CDR3 bases: TGTGCCAGCAGGCTACGACTAGCGGGAGTGCAGGATACGCAGTATTTT. Translating gives CASRLRLAGVQDTQYF.